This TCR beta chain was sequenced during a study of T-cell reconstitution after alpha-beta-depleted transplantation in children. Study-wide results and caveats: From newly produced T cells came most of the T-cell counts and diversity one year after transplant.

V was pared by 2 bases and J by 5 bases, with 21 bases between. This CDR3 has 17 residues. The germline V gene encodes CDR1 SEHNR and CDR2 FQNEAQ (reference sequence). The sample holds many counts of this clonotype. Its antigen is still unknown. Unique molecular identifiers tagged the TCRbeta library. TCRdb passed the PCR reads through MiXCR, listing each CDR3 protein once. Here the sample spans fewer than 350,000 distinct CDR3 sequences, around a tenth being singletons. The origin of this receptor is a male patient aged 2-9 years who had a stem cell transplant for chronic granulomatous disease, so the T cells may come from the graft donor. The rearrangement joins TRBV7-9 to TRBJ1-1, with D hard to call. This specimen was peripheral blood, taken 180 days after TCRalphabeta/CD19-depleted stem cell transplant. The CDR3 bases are TGTGCCAGCAGCTTATCAGGCAGTCCCTCCCGACGAACTGAAGCTTTCTTT. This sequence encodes CASSLSGSPSRRTEAFF.